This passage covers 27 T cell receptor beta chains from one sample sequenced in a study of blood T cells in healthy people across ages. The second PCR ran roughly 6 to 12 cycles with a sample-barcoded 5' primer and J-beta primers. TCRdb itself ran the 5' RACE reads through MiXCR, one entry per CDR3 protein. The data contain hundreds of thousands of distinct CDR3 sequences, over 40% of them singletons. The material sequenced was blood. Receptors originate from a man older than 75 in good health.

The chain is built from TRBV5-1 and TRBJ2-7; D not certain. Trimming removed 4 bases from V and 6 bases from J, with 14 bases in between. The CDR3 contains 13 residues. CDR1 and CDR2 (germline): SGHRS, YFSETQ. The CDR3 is CASSVPGDGEQYF. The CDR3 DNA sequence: TGCGCCAGCAGCGTACCAGGAGACGGCGAGCAGTACTTC.

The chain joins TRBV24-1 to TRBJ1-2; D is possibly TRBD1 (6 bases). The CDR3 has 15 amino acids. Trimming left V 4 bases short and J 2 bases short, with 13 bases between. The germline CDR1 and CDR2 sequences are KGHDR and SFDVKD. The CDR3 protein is CATSDPGQMNYGYTF. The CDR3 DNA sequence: TGTGCCACCAGTGACCCCGGACAGATGAACTATGGCTACACCTTC.

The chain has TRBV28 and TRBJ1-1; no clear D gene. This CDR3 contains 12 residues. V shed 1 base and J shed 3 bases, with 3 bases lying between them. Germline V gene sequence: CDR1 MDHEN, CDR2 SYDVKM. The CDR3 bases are TGTGCCAGCAGTTTATTGGACACTGAAGCTTTCTTT. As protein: CASSLLDTEAFF.

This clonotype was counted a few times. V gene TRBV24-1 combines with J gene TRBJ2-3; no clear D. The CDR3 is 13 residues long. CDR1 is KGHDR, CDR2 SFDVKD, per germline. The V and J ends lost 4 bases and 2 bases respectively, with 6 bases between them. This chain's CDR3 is CATSEPNTDTQYF. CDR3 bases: TGTGCCACCAGTGAACCAAACACAGATACGCAGTATTTT.

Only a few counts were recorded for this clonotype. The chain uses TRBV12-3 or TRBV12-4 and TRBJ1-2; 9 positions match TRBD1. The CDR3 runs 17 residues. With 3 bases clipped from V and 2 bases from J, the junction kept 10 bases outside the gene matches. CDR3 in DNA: TGTGCCAGCAGTTTCAGTCCCGGGACAGGGATCAACTATGGCTACACCTTC. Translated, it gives CASSFSPGTGINYGYTF.

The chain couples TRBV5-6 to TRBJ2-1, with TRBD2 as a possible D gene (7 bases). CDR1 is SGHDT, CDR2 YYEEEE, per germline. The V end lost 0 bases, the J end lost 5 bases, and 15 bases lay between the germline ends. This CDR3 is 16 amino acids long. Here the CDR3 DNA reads TGTGCCAGCAGCTTGGTCGGGGGGCTGTCGGACAATGAGCAGTTCTTC. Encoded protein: CASSLVGGLSDNEQFF.

DNA for the CDR3: TGTGCCAGCAGCGTAGAAAAGTTTGGGGCCAACGTCCTGACTTTC. This sequence encodes CASSVEKFGANVLTF. The chain combines TRBV9 with TRBJ2-6, with no clear D. Germline assignment: CDR1 SGDLS and CDR2 YYNGEE. The CDR3 runs 15 residues. V lost 0 bases, J lost 3 bases, and 7 bases lay in between.

CDR3: CASSVLNTGELFF. CDR3 nucleotides: TGTGCCAGCAGCGTCCTTAACACCGGGGAGCTGTTTTTT. The J gene is TRBJ2-2, the V gene TRBV11-2; no clear D. CDR3 length: 13 amino acids. The ends were cut back, 5 bases at V and 2 bases at J, with 6 bases in the middle. CDR1 is SGHAT and CDR2 is FQNNGV in the germline V gene.

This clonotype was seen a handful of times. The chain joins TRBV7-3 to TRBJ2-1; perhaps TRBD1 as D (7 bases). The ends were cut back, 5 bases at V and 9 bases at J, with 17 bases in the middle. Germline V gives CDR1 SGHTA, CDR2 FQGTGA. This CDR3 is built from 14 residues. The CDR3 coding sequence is TGTGCCAGCAGCGCAACAGGGGACTGGGGTGAGCAGTTCTTC. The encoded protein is CASSATGDWGEQFF.

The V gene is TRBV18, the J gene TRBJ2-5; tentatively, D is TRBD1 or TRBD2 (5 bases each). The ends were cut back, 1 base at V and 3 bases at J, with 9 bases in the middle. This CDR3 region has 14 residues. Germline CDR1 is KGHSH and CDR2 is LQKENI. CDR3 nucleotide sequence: TGTGCCAGCTCACCACAGGGACGGGAAGAGACCCAGTACTTC. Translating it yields CASSPQGREETQYF.

The CDR3 DNA reads as TGTGCCAGCACGCAGGGGCTCATGGGACAAGAGACCCAGTACTTC. Translated: CASTQGLMGQETQYF. This chain uses TRBV2 with TRBJ2-5; possible D gene TRBD1, 6 bases. This CDR3 has 15 amino acids. Trimming removed 7 bases at V and 2 bases at J, with 17 bases between. CDR1 is SNHLY, CDR2 FYNNEI, per germline.

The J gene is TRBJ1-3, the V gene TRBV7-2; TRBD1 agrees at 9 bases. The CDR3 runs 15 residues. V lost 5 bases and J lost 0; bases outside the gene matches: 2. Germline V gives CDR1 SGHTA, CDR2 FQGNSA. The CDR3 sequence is CASSPDRGSGNTIYF. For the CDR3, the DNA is TGTGCCAGCAGCCCGGACAGGGGCTCTGGAAACACCATATATTTT.

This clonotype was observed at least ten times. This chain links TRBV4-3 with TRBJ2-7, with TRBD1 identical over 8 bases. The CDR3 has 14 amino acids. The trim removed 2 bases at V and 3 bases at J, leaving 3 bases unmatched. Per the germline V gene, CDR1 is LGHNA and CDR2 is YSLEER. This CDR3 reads CASSQRDRIYEQYF. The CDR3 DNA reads TGCGCCAGCAGCCAAAGGGACAGGATCTACGAGCAGTACTTC.

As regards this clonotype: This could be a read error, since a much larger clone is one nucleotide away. CDR3 nucleotides: TGCAGTGCTAGGGGGAGGTCCTATAATGCACCCCTCCACTTT. The encoded protein is CSARGRSYNAPLHF. This chain links TRBV20-1 with TRBJ1-6; D gene uncertain. This CDR3 is built from 14 residues. Looked up from germline, CDR1 is DFQATT and CDR2 is SNEGSKA (reference sequence).

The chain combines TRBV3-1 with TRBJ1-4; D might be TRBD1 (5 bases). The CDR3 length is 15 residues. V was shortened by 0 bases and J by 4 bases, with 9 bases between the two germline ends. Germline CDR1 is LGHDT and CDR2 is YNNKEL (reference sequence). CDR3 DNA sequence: TGTGCCAGCAGCCAAGATTGGGGGATTAATGAAAAACTGTTTTTT. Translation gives CASSQDWGINEKLFF.

This CDR3 reads CASSFREVTEAFF. The DNA for the CDR3 is TGTGCCAGCAGCTTCAGGGAGGTGACTGAAGCTTTCTTT. The gene calls are TRBV7-9 and TRBJ1-1; maybe TRBD1 (5 bases). Germline CDR1 reads SEHNR; CDR2 reads FQNEAQ (reference sequence). Between the trimmed V and J ends, which lost 3 bases and 5 bases, there was a span of 10 bases. The CDR3 spans 13 residues.

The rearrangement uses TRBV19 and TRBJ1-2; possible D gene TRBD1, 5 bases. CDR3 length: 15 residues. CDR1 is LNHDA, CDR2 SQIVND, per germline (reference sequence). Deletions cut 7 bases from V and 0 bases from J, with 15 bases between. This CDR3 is CASMTRDLANYGYTF. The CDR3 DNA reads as TGTGCCAGTATGACCCGGGACCTAGCTAACTATGGCTACACCTTC.

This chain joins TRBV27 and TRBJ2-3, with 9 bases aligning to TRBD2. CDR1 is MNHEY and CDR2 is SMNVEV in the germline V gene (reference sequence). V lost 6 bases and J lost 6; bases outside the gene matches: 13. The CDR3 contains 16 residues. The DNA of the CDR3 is TGTGCCAGCAGGAAAGACCGTAGCGGGGGACGGGATACGCAGTATTTT. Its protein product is CASRKDRSGGRDTQYF.

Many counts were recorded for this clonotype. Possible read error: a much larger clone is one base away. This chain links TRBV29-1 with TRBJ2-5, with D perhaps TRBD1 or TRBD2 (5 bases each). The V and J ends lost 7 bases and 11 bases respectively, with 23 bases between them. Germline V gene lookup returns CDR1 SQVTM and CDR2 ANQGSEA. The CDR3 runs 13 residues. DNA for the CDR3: TGCAGCGCTGGGGGATGGGAGCACAATGAGCAGTACTTC. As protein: CSAGGWEHNEQYF. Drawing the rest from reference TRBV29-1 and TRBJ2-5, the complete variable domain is SAVISQKPSRDICQRGTSLTIQCQVDSQVTMMFWYRQQPGQSLTLIATANQGSEATYESGFVIDKFPISRPNLTFSTLTVSNMSPEDSSIYLCSAGGWEHNEQYFGPGTRLLVL.

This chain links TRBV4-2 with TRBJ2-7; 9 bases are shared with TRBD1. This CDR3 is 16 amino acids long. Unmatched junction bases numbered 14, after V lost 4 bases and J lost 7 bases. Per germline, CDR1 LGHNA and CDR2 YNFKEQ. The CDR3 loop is CASSRPGQGSFNEQYF. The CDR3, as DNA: TGTGCCAGCAGCCGCCCGGGACAGGGAAGTTTCAATGAGCAGTACTTC.

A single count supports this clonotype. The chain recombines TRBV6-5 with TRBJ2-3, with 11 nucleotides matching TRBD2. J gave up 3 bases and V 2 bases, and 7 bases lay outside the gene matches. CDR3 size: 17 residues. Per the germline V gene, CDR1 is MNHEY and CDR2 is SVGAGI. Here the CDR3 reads CASSYESSGRFTDTQYF. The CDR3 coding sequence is TGTGCCAGCAGTTACGAGTCTAGCGGGAGGTTTACAGATACGCAGTATTTT.

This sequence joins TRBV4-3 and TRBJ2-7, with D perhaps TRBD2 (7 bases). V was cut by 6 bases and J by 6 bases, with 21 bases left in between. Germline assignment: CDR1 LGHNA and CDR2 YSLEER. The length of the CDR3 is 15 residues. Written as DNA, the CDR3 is TGCGCCAGCAGATACGCGAGGGGGGGGCCTTCCGAGCAGTACTTC. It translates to CASRYARGGPSEQYF.

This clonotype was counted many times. CDR3: CASSLDGTSRETQYF. The CDR3 nucleotides are TGTGCCAGCAGCTTAGATGGGACTAGCAGGGAGACCCAGTACTTC. The rearrangement links TRBV7-2 to TRBJ2-5; the match to TRBD2 covers 9 bases. The length of the CDR3 is 15 residues. Germline V gene data show CDR1 as SGHTA and CDR2 as FQGNSA. The J segment lost 5 bases and the V segment lost 1 base, leaving 5 bases of the junction unmatched.

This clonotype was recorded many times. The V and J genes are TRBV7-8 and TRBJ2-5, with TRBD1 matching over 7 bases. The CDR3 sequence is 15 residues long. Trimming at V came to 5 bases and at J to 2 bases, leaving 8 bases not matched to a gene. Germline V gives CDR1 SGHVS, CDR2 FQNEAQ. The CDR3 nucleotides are TGTGCCAGCAGCAAAAGGGGACAGAGTCAAGAGACCCAGTACTTC. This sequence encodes CASSKRGQSQETQYF.

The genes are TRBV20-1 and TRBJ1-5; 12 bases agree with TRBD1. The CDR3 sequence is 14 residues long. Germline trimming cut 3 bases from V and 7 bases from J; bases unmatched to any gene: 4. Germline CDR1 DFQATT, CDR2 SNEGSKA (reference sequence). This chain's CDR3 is CSARTGQGAQPQHF. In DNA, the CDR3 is TGCAGTGCTAGGACGGGACAGGGGGCGCAGCCCCAGCATTTT.

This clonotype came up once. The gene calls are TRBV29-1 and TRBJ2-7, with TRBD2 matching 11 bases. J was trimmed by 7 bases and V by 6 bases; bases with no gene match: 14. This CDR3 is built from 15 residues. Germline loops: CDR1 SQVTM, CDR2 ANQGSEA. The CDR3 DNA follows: TGCAGCGTCGCTCAACTAGCGGGAGCCTACAATGAGCAGTACTTC. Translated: CSVAQLAGAYNEQYF.

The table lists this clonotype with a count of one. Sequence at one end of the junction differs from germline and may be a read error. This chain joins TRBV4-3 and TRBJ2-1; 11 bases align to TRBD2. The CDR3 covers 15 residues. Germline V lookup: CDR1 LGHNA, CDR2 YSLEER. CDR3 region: CASSQRTSGLHERFF. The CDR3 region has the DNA TGCGCCAGCAGCCAAAGGACTAGCGGGCTCCATGAGCGGTTCTTC.